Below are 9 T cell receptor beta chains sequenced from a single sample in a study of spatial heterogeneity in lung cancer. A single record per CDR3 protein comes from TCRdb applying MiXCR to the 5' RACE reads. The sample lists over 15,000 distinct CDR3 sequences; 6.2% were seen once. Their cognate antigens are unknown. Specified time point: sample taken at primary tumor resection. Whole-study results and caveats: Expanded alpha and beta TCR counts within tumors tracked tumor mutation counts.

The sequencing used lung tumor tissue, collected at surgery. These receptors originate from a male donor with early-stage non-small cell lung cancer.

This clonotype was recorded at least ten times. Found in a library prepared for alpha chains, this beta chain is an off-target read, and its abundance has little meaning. The DNA for the CDR3 is TGTGCCAGCAGTTTCAGGGGCCGGGAGACCCAGTACTTC. Its protein is CASSFRGRETQYF. This chain uses TRBV27 with TRBJ2-5, with D maybe TRBD1 (6 bases). Germline CDR1 is MNHEY and CDR2 is SMNVEV (reference sequence). The CDR3 contains 13 residues. V lost 3 bases, J lost 5 bases, and 10 bases lay in between.

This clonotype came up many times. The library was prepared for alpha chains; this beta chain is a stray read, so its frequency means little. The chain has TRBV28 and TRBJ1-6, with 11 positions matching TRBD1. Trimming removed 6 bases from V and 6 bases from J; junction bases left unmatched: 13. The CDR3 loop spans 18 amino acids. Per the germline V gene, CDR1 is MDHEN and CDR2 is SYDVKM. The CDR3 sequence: CASRQGVGTGGGNSPLHF. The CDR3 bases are TGTGCCAGCAGACAAGGGGTCGGGACAGGGGGTGGTAATTCACCCCTCCACTTT.

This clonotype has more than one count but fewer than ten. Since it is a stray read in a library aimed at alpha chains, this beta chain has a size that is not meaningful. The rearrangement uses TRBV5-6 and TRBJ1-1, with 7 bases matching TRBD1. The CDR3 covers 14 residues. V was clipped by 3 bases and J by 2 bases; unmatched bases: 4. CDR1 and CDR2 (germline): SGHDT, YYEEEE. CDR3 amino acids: CASSWGTANTEAFF. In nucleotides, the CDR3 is TGTGCCAGCAGCTGGGGGACAGCTAACACTGAAGCTTTCTTT.

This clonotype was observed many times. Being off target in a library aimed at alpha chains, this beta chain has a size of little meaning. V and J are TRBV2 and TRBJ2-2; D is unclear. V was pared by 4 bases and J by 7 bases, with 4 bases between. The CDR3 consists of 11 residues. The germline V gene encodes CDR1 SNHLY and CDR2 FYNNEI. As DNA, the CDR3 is TGTGCCAGCAGTGGGCTCGGGGAGCTGTTTTTT. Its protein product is CASSGLGELFF.

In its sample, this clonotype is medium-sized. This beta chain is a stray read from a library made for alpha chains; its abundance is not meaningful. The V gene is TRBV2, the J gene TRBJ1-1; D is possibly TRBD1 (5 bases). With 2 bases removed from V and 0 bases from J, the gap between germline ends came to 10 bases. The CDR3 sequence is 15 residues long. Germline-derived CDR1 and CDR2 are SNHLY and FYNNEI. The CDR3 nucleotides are TGTGCCAGCAGTGAAATGGGACTGTTGAACACTGAAGCTTTCTTT. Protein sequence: CASSEMGLLNTEAFF.

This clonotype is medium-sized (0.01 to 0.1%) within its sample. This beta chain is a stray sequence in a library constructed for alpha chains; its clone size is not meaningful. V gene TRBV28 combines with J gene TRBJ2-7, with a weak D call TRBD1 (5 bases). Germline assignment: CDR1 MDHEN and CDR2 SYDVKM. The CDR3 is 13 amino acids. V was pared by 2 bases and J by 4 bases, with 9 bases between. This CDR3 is CASSLLQGYEQYF. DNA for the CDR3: TGTGCCAGCAGTTTACTCCAGGGTTACGAGCAGTACTTC.

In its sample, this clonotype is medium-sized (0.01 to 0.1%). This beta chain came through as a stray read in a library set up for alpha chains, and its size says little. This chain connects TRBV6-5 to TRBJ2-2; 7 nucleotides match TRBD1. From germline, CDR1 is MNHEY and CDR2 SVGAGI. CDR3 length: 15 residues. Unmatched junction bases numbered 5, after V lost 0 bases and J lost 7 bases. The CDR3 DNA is TGTGCCAGCAGTTACTCAGGGGGCGCTATCGGGGAGCTGTTTTTT. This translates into CASSYSGGAIGELFF.

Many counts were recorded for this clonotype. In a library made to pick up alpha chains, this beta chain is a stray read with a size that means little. For the CDR3, the DNA is TGCGCCAGCAGTCGGACCGAAGTTGCAACTAATGAAAAACTGTTTTTT. Residues: CASSRTEVATNEKLFF. V usage is TRBV5-1 and J usage is TRBJ1-4; D gene unclear. V lost 5 bases and J 0 bases, leaving 14 bases between the germline ends. This CDR3 spans 16 amino acids. The V gene's germline CDR1 is SGHRS and CDR2 YFSETQ.

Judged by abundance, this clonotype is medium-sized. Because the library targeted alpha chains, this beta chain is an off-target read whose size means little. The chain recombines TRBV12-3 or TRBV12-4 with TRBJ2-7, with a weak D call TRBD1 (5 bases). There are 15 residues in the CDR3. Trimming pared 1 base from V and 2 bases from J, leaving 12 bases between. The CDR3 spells CASSLGDSRAYEQYF. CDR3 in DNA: TGTGCCAGCAGTTTAGGAGATAGCAGGGCCTACGAGCAGTACTTC.